The 15 T cell receptor beta chains in this list originate from one sample, sequenced in a study of T cells in Graves' hyperthyroidism and ophthalmopathy (dated by TCRdb to between 2017 and 2020). Receptor libraries were prepared by multiplex PCR. Sequencing took place on an Illumina HiSeq 2000. TCR beta CDR3 regions were amplified from RNA transcripts. For the first round of RT-PCR on the TCR CDR3, the HTBI primer set was used together with the Qiagen OneStep RT-PCR kit. Using fastp trimming at Q25 and MiXCR clonotype assembly, TCRdb reanalyzed the public sequencing data and kept in-frame beta chains. When rows share a CDR3 protein, they turn into one entry using the most common DNA and genes. A total of approximately 400,000 distinct CDR3 sequences appear in this sample, 15% of them only once. The ten most abundant clones make up less than 35% of the sample. The material sequenced was blood. These receptors all stem from a woman aged 30 to 39 with Graves' hyperthyroidism.

The chain is built from TRBV18 and TRBJ2-5; D is undetermined. The germline V and J ends were trimmed by 3 bases and 3 bases, with 11 bases remaining between them. Germline CDR1 KGHSH, CDR2 LQKENI. The CDR3 is 14 amino acids. The CDR3 sequence: CASSPLRAEETQYF. In nucleotides, the CDR3 is TGTGCCAGCTCACCCCTCCGGGCAGAAGAGACCCAGTACTTC. Drawing the rest from reference TRBV18 and TRBJ2-5, the complete variable domain is NAGVMQNPRHLVRRRGQEARLRCSPMKGHSHVYWYRQLPEEGLKFMVYLQKENIIDESGMPKERFSAEFPKEGPSILRIQQVVRGDSAAYFCASSPLRAEETQYFGPGTRLLVL.

This clonotype was counted ten times or more. V is TRBV6-1 and J is TRBJ2-7, with TRBD2 matching over 11 bases. Germline CDR1 MNHNS, CDR2 SASEGT. The CDR3 spans 15 residues. J lost 0 bases, V lost 6 bases, and 4 bases had no gene match. CDR3 DNA: TGTGCCAGCAGGACCCTAGCGGGAGGCTCCTACGAGCAGTACTTC. It translates to CASRTLAGGSYEQYF.

The V gene is TRBV5-1, the J gene TRBJ2-5, with unresolved D. V lost 2 bases, J lost 4 bases, and 18 bases lay in between. Germline V CDR1 and CDR2: SGHRS, YFSETQ. The CDR3 extends over 16 amino acids. CDR3 sequence (DNA): TGCGCCAGCAGCTTAGCTCCCAGTCTACCCGGAGAGACCCAGTACTTC. Its protein product is CASSLAPSLPGETQYF.

V is TRBV30 and J is TRBJ2-7; weak D call: TRBD1 (6 bases). V lost 3 bases and J 0 bases, leaving 15 bases between the germline ends. Germline assignment: CDR1 GTSNPN and CDR2 SVGIG (reference sequence). This CDR3 has 15 amino acids. CDR3 DNA sequence: TGTGCCTGGAGCCCCAGGTGGGGGCGCTCCTACGAGCAGTACTTC. Translated: CAWSPRWGRSYEQYF.

To note about this clonotype: This may stem from a read error, because a much larger clone lies one nucleotide away. This CDR3 is CASTFPPGRSDTQYF. CDR3 sequence (DNA): TGTGCCAGCACCTTTCCCCCCGGGAGATCAGATACGCAGTATTTT. This chain joins TRBV7-8 and TRBJ2-3, with a possible D match to TRBD2 (6 bases). Germline CDR1 is SGHVS and CDR2 is FQNEAQ. CDR3 length: 15 amino acids. V was shortened by 7 bases and J by 4 bases, with 18 bases between the two germline ends.

In this sample, this clonotype turned up a few times. J is TRBJ2-7 and V is TRBV4-1; TRBD2 aligns across 7 bases. Looked up from germline, CDR1 is MGHRA and CDR2 is YSYEKL. The CDR3 extends over 16 amino acids. Unmatched junction bases numbered 8, after V lost 3 bases and J lost 0 bases. The CDR3 reads CASSQDLADRSYEQYF. The CDR3 bases are TGCGCCAGCAGCCAGGATCTAGCGGATCGCTCCTACGAGCAGTACTTC.

The rearrangement joins TRBV6-1 to TRBJ1-5; D is uncertain. Trimming removed 8 bases at V and 2 bases at J, with 13 bases between. The CDR3 runs 14 residues. CDR1 is MNHNS, CDR2 SASEGT, per germline. CDR3 bases: TGTGCCAGCTCTATCGCAGGAGGCAATCAGCCCCAGCATTTT. Its translation is CASSIAGGNQPQHF.

There are many counts of this clonotype. This rearrangement joins TRBV5-1 to TRBJ2-7; 10 nucleotides align to TRBD1. Germline loops: CDR1 SGHRS, CDR2 YFSETQ. The CDR3 runs 14 residues. Germline trimming cut 2 bases from V and 6 bases from J; bases unmatched to any gene: 5. CDR3 loop: CASSFGQGESEQYF. The CDR3 nucleotides read TGCGCCAGCAGCTTCGGACAGGGGGAAAGCGAGCAGTACTTC.

This clonotype was seen repeatedly, ten times or more. The V gene is TRBV6-1, the J gene TRBJ2-7; D is undetermined. The CDR3 contains 13 residues. Germline loops: CDR1 MNHNS, CDR2 SASEGT. Trimming pared 0 bases from V and 5 bases from J, leaving 8 bases between. In DNA, the CDR3 is TGTGCCAGCAGTGAAGCGTTGGCCAACGAGCAGTACTTC. Protein sequence: CASSEALANEQYF.

This chain links TRBV6-1 with TRBJ1-6; D gene uncertain. The CDR3 covers 14 residues. V dropped 7 bases and J dropped 5 bases, with 12 bases sitting between them. Per the germline V gene, CDR1 is MNHNS and CDR2 is SASEGT. CDR3 nucleotide sequence: TGTGCCAGCACCTACGGGCAGAATAATTCACCCCTCCACTTT. It translates to CASTYGQNNSPLHF.

J is TRBJ2-2 and V is TRBV2; D possibly corresponds to TRBD2 (6 bases). CDR3 length: 14 amino acids. The germline V gene has CDR1 SNHLY and CDR2 FYNNEI. V shed 11 bases and J shed 2 bases, with 15 bases lying between them. The CDR3 region has the DNA TGTGCCGACCGGGACTTCCGAAACACCGGGGAGCTGTTTTTT. Protein: CADRDFRNTGELFF. The full variable domain, its missing parts supplied by reference TRBV2 and TRBJ2-2, is EPEVTQTPSHQVTQMGQEVILRCVPISNHLYFYWYRQILGQKVEFLVSFYNNEISEKSEIFDDQFSVERPDGSNFTLKIRSTKLEDSAMYFCADRDFRNTGELFFGEGSRLTVL.

As DNA, the CDR3 is TGTGCCACCAGCAGAGAAGGCGAAACTGAAGCTTTCTTT. Its protein is CATSREGETEAFF. The chain couples TRBV15 to TRBJ1-1; D gene uncertain. CDR1 and CDR2 from the germline V gene are LNHNV and YYDKDF (reference sequence). The CDR3 runs 13 residues. Trimming took 0 bases from V and 5 from J, leaving 7 bases between them.

This clonotype was seen ten or more times. The V gene is TRBV10-1, the J gene TRBJ2-5, with 12 nucleotides matching TRBD2. The CDR3 covers 15 residues. Germline loops: CDR1 WNHNN, CDR2 SYGVQD (reference sequence). V trimming: 3 bases; J trimming: 5 bases; junction bases outside the gene matches: 4. The CDR3 DNA follows: TGCGCCAGCAGTGACCTAGCGGGAGGGTTCGAGACCCAGTACTTC. This translates into CASSDLAGGFETQYF.

This clonotype was seen ten or more times. The gene calls are TRBV20-1 and TRBJ2-5; 9 bases are a match to TRBD2. CDR1 DFQATT and CDR2 SNEGSKA come from the germline V gene (reference sequence). The J segment lost 2 bases and the V segment lost 3 bases, leaving 1 base of the junction unmatched. The CDR3 spans 13 residues. The CDR3 protein is CSASTSGQETQYF. The CDR3 DNA is TGCAGTGCTAGCACTAGCGGGCAAGAGACCCAGTACTTC.

V usage is TRBV2 and J usage is TRBJ2-1; weak D call: TRBD2 (5 bases). Trimming left V 8 bases short and J 5 bases short, with 16 bases between. The CDR3 consists of 14 residues. Germline values: CDR1 SNHLY, CDR2 FYNNEI. The CDR3: CASPRGVRNNEQFF. The CDR3 bases are TGTGCCAGCCCCCGGGGAGTGAGAAACAATGAGCAGTTCTTC. Together with reference TRBV2 and TRBJ2-1, the CDR3 gives the full variable domain: EPEVTQTPSHQVTQMGQEVILRCVPISNHLYFYWYRQILGQKVEFLVSFYNNEISEKSEIFDDQFSVERPDGSNFTLKIRSTKLEDSAMYFCASPRGVRNNEQFFGPGTRLTVL.